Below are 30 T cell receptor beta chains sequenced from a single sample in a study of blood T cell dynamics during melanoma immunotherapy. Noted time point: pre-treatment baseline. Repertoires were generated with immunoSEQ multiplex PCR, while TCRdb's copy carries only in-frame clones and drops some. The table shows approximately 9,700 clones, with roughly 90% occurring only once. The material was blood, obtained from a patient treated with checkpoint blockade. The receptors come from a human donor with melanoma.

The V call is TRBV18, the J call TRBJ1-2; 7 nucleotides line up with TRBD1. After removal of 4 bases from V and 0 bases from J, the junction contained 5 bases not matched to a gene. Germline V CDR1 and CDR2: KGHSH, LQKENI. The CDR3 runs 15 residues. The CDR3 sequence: CASSQRDSPNYGYTF. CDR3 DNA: TGTGCCAGCTCACAACGGGACAGCCCTAACTATGGCTACACCTTC.

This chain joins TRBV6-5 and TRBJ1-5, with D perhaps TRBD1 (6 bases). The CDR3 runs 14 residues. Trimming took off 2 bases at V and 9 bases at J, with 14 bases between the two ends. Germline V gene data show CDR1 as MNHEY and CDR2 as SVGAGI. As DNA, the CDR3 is TGTGCCAGCAGTTACGGACAGTTGTCAGGGCCCCAGCATTTT. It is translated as CASSYGQLSGPQHF.

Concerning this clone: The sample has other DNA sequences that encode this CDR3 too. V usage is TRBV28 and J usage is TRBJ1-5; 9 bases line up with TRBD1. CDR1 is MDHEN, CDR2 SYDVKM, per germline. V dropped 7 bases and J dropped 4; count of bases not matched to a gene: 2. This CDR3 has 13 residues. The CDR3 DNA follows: TGTGCCAGCACCGGGACAGGGAATCAGCCCCAGCATTTT. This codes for CASTGTGNQPQHF.

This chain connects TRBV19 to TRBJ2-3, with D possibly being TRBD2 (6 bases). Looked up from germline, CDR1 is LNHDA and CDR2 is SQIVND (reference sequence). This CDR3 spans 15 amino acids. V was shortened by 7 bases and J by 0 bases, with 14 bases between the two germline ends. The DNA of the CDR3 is TGTGCCAGTAATTCCCCCGGGACTAGCACAGATACGCAGTATTTT. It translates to CASNSPGTSTDTQYF.

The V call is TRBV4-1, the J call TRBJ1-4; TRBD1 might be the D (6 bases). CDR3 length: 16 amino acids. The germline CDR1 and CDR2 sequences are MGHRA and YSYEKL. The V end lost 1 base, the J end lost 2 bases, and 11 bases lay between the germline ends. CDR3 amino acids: CASSQGTGNTNEKLFF. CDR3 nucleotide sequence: TGCGCCAGCAGCCAAGGCACAGGGAATACTAATGAAAAACTGTTTTTT.

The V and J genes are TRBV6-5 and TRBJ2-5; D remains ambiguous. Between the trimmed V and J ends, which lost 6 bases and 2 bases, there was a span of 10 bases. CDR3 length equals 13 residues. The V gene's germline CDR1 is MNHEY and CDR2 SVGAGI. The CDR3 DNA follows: TGTGCCAGCAGGCGGACCATACAAGAGACCCAGTACTTC. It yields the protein CASRRTIQETQYF.

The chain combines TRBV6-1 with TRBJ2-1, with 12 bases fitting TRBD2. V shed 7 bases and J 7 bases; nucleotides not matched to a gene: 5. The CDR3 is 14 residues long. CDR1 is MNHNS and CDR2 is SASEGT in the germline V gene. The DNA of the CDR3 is TGTGCCAGCACTAGCGGGGGGGCCGAGAATGAGCAGTTCTTC. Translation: CASTSGGAENEQFF.

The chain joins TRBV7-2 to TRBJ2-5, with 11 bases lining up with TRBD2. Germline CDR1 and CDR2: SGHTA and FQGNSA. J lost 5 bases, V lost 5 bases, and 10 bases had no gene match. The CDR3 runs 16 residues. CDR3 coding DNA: TGTGCCAGCAGCCAGAGTAGCGGGAGGGGGTTGGAGACCCAGTACTTC. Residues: CASSQSSGRGLETQYF.

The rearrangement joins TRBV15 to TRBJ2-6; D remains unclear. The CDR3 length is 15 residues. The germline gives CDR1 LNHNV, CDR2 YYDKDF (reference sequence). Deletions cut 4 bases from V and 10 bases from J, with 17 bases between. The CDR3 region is CATSIMGHPLNVLTF. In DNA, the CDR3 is TGTGCCACCAGCATAATGGGCCATCCTCTGAACGTCCTGACTTTC.

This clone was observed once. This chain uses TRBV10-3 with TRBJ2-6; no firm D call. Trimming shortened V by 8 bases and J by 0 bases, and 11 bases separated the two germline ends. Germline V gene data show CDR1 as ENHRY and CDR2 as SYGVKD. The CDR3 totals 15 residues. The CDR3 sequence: CAIQGGLSGANVLTF. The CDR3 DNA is TGTGCCATCCAAGGCGGCCTCTCTGGGGCCAACGTCCTGACTTTC.

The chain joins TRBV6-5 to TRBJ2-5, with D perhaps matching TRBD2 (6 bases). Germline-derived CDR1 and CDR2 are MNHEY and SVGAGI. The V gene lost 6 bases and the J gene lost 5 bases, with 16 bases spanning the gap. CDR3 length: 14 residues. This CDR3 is CASSLGLGEETQYF. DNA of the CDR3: TGTGCCAGCAGCCTGGGACTCGGTGAGGAGACCCAGTACTTC.

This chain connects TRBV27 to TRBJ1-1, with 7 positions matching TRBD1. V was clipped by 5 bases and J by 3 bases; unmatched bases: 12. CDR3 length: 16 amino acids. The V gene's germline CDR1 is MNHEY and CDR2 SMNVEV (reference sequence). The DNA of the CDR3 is TGTGCCAGCAGTCCCTTTACAGGGGCGGCGGACACTGAAGCTTTCTTT. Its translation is CASSPFTGAADTEAFF.

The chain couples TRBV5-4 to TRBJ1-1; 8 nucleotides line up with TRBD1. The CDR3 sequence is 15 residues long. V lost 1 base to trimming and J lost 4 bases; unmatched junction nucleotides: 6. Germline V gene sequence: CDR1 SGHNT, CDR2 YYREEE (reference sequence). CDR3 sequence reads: CASSLWQGASTEAFF. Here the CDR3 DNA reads TGTGCCAGCAGCTTGTGGCAGGGGGCTTCCACTGAAGCTTTCTTT.

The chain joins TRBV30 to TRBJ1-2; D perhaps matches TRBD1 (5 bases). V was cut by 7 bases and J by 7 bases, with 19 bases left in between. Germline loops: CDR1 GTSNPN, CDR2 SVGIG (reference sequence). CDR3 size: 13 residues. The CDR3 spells CAFFPGFRSGYTF. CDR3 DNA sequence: TGTGCCTTTTTTCCAGGGTTTAGGAGTGGCTACACCTTC.

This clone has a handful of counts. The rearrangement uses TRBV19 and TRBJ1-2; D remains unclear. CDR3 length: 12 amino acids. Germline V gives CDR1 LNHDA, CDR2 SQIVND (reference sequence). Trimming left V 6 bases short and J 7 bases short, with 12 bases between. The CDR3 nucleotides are TGTGCCAGTAGCCGACTCGCTGCTGGCTACACCTTC. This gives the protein CASSRLAAGYTF.

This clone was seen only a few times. The CDR3 DNA reads TGCAGCGTAGAGACAGGATGGACTGAAGCTTTCTTT. It yields the protein CSVETGWTEAFF. V and J are TRBV29-1 and TRBJ1-1; D is perhaps TRBD1 (6 bases). Germline CDR1 SQVTM, CDR2 ANQGSEA. Trimming stripped 6 bases from V and 5 bases from J, with 13 bases between. The CDR3 is 12 amino acids.

The CDR3 region has the DNA TGTGCCAGCAGCCAAGAAGGCGGCCTAGGAGCGGGGGATAAACTGTTTTTT. Amino acid sequence: CASSQEGGLGAGDKLFF. The chain uses TRBV4-2 and TRBJ1-4, with D perhaps TRBD1 (5 bases). The V gene lost 0 bases and the J gene lost 11 bases, with 22 bases spanning the gap. CDR3 size: 17 residues. The germline V gene has CDR1 LGHNA and CDR2 YNFKEQ.

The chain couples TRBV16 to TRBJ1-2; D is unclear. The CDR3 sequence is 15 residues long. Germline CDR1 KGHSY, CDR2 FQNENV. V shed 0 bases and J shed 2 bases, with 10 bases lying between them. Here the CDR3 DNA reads TGTGCCAGCAGCCAATCGAGGGTGGGCAACTATGGCTACACCTTC. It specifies CASSQSRVGNYGYTF.

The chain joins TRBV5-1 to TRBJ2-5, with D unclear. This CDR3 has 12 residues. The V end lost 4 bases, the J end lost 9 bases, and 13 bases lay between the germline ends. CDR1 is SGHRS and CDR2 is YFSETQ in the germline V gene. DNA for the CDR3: TGCGCCAGCAGCCAAACCGAAACGGCCCAGTACTTC. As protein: CASSQTETAQYF.

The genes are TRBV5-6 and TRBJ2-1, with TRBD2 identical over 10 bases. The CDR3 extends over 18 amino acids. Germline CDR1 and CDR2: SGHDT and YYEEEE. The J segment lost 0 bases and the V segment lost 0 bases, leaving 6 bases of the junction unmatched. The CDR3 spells CASSLGLAGAYSYNEQFF. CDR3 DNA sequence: TGTGCCAGCAGCTTGGGCCTAGCGGGGGCGTACTCCTACAATGAGCAGTTCTTC.

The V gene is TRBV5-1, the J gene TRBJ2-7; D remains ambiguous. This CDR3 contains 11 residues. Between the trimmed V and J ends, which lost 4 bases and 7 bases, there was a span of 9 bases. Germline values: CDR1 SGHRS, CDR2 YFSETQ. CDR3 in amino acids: CASSRLGEQYF. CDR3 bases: TGCGCCAGCAGCCGGCTCGGTGAGCAGTACTTC. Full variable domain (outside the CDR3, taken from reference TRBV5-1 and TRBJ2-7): KAGVTQTPRYLIKTRGQQVTLSCSPISGHRSVSWYQQTPGQGLQFLFEYFSETQRNKGNFPGRFSGRQFSNSRSEMNVSTLELGDSALYLCASSRLGEQYFGPGTRLTVT.

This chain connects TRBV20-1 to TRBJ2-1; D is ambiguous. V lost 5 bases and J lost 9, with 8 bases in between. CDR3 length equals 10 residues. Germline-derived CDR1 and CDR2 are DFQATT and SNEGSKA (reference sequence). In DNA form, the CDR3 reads TGCAGTGCTGGGCGTGCTGAGCAGTTCTTC. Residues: CSAGRAEQFF.

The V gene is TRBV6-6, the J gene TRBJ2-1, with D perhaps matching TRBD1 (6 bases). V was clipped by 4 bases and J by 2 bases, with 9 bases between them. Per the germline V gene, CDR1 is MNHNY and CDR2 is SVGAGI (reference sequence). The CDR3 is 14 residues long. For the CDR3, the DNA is TGTGCCAGCAGTTCCGGGACAACCTACAATGAGCAGTTCTTC. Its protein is CASSSGTTYNEQFF.

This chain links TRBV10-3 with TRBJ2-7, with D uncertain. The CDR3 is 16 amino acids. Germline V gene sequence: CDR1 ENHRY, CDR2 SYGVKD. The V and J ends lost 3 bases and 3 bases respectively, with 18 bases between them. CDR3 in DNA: TGTGCCATCAGTGATGATAAGGGTATCAAAGGCTACGAGCAGTACTTC. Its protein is CAISDDKGIKGYEQYF.

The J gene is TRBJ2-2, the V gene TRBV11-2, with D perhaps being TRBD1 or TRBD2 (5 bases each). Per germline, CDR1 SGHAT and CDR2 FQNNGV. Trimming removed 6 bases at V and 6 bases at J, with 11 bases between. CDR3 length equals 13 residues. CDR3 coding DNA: TGTGCCAGCAGTCGAGGGGTGCCCGGGGAGCTGTTTTTT. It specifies CASSRGVPGELFF.

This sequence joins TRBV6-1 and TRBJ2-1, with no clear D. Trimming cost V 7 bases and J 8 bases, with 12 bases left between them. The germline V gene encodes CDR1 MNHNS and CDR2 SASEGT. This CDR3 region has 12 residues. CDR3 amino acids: CASTTTGHEQFF. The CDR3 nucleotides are TGTGCCAGCACCACGACCGGCCATGAGCAGTTCTTC.

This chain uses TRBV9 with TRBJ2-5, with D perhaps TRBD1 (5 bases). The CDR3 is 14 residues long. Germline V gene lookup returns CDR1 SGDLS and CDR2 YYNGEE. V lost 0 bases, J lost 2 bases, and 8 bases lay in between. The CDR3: CASSVGRGQETQYF. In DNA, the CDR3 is TGTGCCAGCAGCGTAGGAAGGGGTCAAGAGACCCAGTACTTC.

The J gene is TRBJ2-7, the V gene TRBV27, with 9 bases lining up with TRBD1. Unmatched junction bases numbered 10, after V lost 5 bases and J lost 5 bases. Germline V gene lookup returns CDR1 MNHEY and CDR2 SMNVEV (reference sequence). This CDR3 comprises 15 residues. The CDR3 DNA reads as TGTGCCAGCAGTATGGGGACAGGGCCTTCCCACGAGCAGTACTTC. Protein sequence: CASSMGTGPSHEQYF.

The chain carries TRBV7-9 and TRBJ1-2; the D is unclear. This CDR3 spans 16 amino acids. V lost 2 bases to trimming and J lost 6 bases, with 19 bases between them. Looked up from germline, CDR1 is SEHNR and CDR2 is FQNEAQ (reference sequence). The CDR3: CASSLLGGLGDNGYTF. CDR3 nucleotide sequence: TGTGCCAGCAGCTTATTGGGTGGGTTGGGAGATAATGGCTACACCTTC.

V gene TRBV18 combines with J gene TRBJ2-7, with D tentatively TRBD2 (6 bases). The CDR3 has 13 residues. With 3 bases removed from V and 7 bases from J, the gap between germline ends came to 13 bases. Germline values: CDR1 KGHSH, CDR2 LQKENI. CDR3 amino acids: CASSPELGGEQYV. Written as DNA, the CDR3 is TGTGCCAGCTCACCGGAGTTAGGAGGGGAGCAGTACGTC.